This entry lists 18 T cell receptor beta chains sequenced from one sample in a study of cytomegalovirus exposure and HLA in healthy donors. PCR amplification relied on 60 Vbeta primers (plus 13 Jbeta primers). Some clones are missing from TCRdb's copy, which holds only in-frame ones; the method was immunoSEQ multiplex PCR. The table records a few hundred thousand clones, 65% to 75% of them present only once. Material for sequencing was PBMCs. The receptors here all came from a woman in her thirties in good health and CMV-seronegative.

V gene TRBV9 combines with J gene TRBJ2-1, with 8 bases aligning to TRBD1. CDR3 length: 15 amino acids. Trimming took 0 bases from V and 9 from J; bases not matched to a gene: 8. CDR1 is SGDLS and CDR2 is YYNGEE in the germline V gene. The CDR3, as DNA: TGTGCCAGCAGCGTAGGGACAGGGAGAAGTAGTGAGCAGTTCTTC. Translation gives CASSVGTGRSSEQFF.

This clone was counted a few times. The V and J genes are TRBV5-1 and TRBJ2-5, with TRBD1 matching 11 bases. The CDR3 is made up of 16 amino acids. From germline, CDR1 is SGHRS and CDR2 YFSETQ. Losses at the gene ends were 2 bases for V and 2 bases for J; bases not matched to a gene: 5. CDR3: CASSFGDRGSQETQYF. CDR3 DNA: TGCGCCAGCAGCTTCGGGGACAGGGGGTCACAAGAGACCCAGTACTTC.

In its sample, this clone was seen a few times. The V and J genes are TRBV6-5 and TRBJ1-2; possible D gene TRBD1, 6 bases. The CDR3 runs to 13 residues. Germline assignment: CDR1 MNHEY and CDR2 SVGAGI. The V end was cut by 8 bases, the J end by 7 bases, with 17 bases between. CDR3 coding DNA: TGTGCCAGCTCCCGGCAGGGGTTTGGTGGCTACACCTTC. Its protein product is CASSRQGFGGYTF.

CDR3 DNA sequence: TGTGCCAGCAGTCTTACGAACAAGTACAATGAGCAGTTCTTC. Encoded protein: CASSLTNKYNEQFF. V gene TRBV2 combines with J gene TRBJ2-1; no clear D gene. CDR1 is SNHLY, CDR2 FYNNEI, per germline. Trimming removed 5 bases from V and 4 bases from J, with 12 bases in between. This CDR3 spans 14 amino acids. Full variable domain (rest looked up from reference TRBV2 and TRBJ2-1): EPEVTQTPSHQVTQMGQEVILRCVPISNHLYFYWYRQILGQKVEFLVSFYNNEISEKSEIFDDQFSVERPDGSNFTLKIRSTKLEDSAMYFCASSLTNKYNEQFFGPGTRLTVL.

The J gene is TRBJ2-1, the V gene TRBV7-3; possibly TRBD1 for D (5 bases). The germline V and J ends were trimmed by 2 bases and 4 bases, with 9 bases remaining between them. Germline CDR1 SGHTA, CDR2 FQGTGA. The CDR3 sequence is 14 residues long. The CDR3 sequence: CASSLDRFYNEQFF. The CDR3 DNA is TGTGCCAGCAGCTTAGACAGATTTTACAATGAGCAGTTCTTC.

Ten or more counts support this clone. The V call is TRBV5-8, the J call TRBJ1-1; D is undetermined. V lost 3 bases to trimming and J lost 2 bases, with 17 bases between them. The CDR3 consists of 16 residues. Per the germline V gene, CDR1 is SGHTS and CDR2 is YDEGEE. For the CDR3, the DNA is TGTGCCAGCAGCTCGCCAGACTTCCAAGGAAACACTGAAGCTTTCTTT. It specifies CASSSPDFQGNTEAFF. The whole variable domain, remainder taken from reference TRBV5-8 and TRBJ1-1, is EAGVTQSPTHLIKTRGQQATLRCSPISGHTSVYWYQQALGLGLQFLLWYDEGEERNRGNFPPRFSGRQFPNYSSELNVNALELEDSALYLCASSSPDFQGNTEAFFGQGTRLTVV.

This clone has only a few counts. V usage is TRBV15 and J usage is TRBJ2-5; 7 nucleotides agree with TRBD1. The CDR3 loop spans 15 amino acids. The germline CDR1 and CDR2 sequences are LNHNV and YYDKDF (reference sequence). V lost 1 base and J lost 4; bases outside the gene matches: 6. This CDR3 reads CATSRGRQGGETQYF. The CDR3 DNA reads as TGTGCCACCAGCAGAGGGAGACAGGGCGGAGAGACCCAGTACTTC.

This clone came up a few times. V is TRBV6-6 and J is TRBJ1-1; D might be TRBD1 (6 bases). Per germline, CDR1 MNHNY and CDR2 SVGAGI (reference sequence). The ends were cut back, 6 bases at V and 2 bases at J, with 10 bases in the middle. The CDR3 totals 13 residues. The CDR3, as DNA: TGTGCCAGCAGCTCCAGGGGTAACACTGAAGCTTTCTTT. It codes for CASSSRGNTEAFF.

This clone has just a few counts. The rearrangement uses TRBV9 and TRBJ1-4; tentative D call: TRBD1 (6 bases). Deletions cut 2 bases from V and 3 bases from J, with 8 bases between. The CDR3 spans 14 residues. Germline lookup yields CDR1 SGDLS and CDR2 YYNGEE. The CDR3 loop is CASSVGAANEKLFF. CDR3 nucleotides: TGTGCCAGCAGCGTGGGGGCTGCTAATGAAAAACTGTTTTTT. Using reference TRBV9 and TRBJ1-4 for the parts outside the CDR3, the full variable domain is DSGVTQTPKHLITATGQRVTLRCSPRSGDLSVYWYQQSLDQGLQFLIQYYNGEERAKGNILERFSAQQFPDLHSELNLSSLELGDSALYFCASSVGAANEKLFFGSGTQLSVL.

The chain combines TRBV5-1 with TRBJ1-4; TRBD1 matches at 9 bases. CDR3 length: 17 residues. Unmatched junction bases numbered 10, after V lost 4 bases and J lost 3 bases. Germline CDR1 and CDR2: SGHRS and YFSETQ. The CDR3 region has the DNA TGCGCCAGCAGCGAAGGGACAGGGAGGTGGGCTAATGAAAAACTGTTTTTT. This encodes CASSEGTGRWANEKLFF.

This rearrangement joins TRBV14 to TRBJ2-5, with a possible D match to TRBD2 (6 bases). The CDR3 covers 16 residues. V dropped 0 bases and J dropped 5 bases, with 16 bases sitting between them. CDR1 is SGHDN and CDR2 is FVKESK in the germline V gene. CDR3 residues: CASSQDPPQREETQYF. CDR3 sequence (DNA): TGTGCCAGCAGCCAAGATCCCCCTCAACGGGAGGAGACCCAGTACTTC.

The table lists this clone with a few counts. This rearrangement joins TRBV11-1 to TRBJ2-7; a possible D gene is TRBD2 (6 bases). The CDR3 covers 14 residues. Germline V gene lookup returns CDR1 SGHAT and CDR2 FQDESV (reference sequence). V was cut by 7 bases and J by 7 bases, with 20 bases left in between. The CDR3 DNA sequence: TGTGCCAGCACCGAATCTCCGGGGGTGGGGGAGCAGTACTTC. Amino acids: CASTESPGVGEQYF.

This chain uses TRBV5-6 with TRBJ1-1; TRBD1 agrees at 7 bases. The CDR3 covers 15 residues. J lost 1 base, V lost 0 bases, and 3 bases had no gene match. CDR1 is SGHDT, CDR2 YYEEEE, per germline. CDR3 region: CASSLVPGGNTEAFF. The CDR3 DNA reads as TGTGCCAGCAGCTTGGTCCCAGGGGGGAACACTGAAGCTTTCTTT.

The rearrangement links TRBV7-9 to TRBJ2-7; 9 bases fit TRBD2. This CDR3 has 15 amino acids. The germline CDR1 and CDR2 sequences are SEHNR and FQNEAQ (reference sequence). Trimming cost V 5 bases and J 2 bases; bases outside gene matches: 7. The CDR3 DNA reads as TGTGCCAGCAGCCCGGGGGCTAGCGGGACCTACGAGCAGTACTTC. Amino acids: CASSPGASGTYEQYF.

This chain links TRBV12-5 with TRBJ2-3, with D perhaps TRBD2 (6 bases). There are 17 residues in the CDR3. Trimming stripped 3 bases from V and 1 base from J, with 17 bases between. The germline CDR1 and CDR2 sequences are LGHNT and FRNRAP. CDR3 nucleotide sequence: TGTGCTAGTGGTTTTGCGGCTAGCGAAAGAGGCACAGATACGCAGTATTTT. This gives the protein CASGFAASERGTDTQYF.

The chain carries TRBV11-3 and TRBJ1-2, with D unresolved. Trimming took off 1 base at V and 8 bases at J, with 14 bases between the two ends. Looked up from germline, CDR1 is SGHNT and CDR2 is YENEEA. The CDR3 is 14 amino acids. For the CDR3, the DNA is TGTGCCAGCAGCTTAGGTGCTTCGCGAGGCGGCTACACCTTC. It translates to CASSLGASRGGYTF.

This rearrangement joins TRBV5-6 to TRBJ2-7; 8 nucleotides line up with TRBD1. Germline CDR1 SGHDT, CDR2 YYEEEE. This CDR3 is built from 14 residues. With 3 bases clipped from V and 6 bases from J, the junction kept 8 bases outside the gene matches. This chain's CDR3 is CASSSDRETLEQYF. In DNA form, the CDR3 reads TGTGCCAGCAGCTCGGACAGGGAAACTCTCGAGCAGTACTTC.

The chain recombines TRBV30 with TRBJ2-7; D is unresolved. The CDR3 is 11 amino acids. V gave up 1 base and J gave up 6 bases, with 7 bases separating them. Germline V lookup: CDR1 GTSNPN, CDR2 SVGIG (reference sequence). CDR3 region: CAWSAVFEQYF. The CDR3 bases are TGTGCCTGGAGTGCAGTGTTCGAGCAGTACTTC.